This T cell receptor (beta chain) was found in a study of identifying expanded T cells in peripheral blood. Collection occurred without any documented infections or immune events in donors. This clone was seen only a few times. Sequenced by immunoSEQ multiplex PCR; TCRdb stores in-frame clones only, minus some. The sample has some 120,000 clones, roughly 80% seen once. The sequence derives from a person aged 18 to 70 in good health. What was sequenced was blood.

The CDR3 loop is CATSRDPGHSNSYNEQFF. The DNA of the CDR3 is TGTGCCACCAGCAGAGATCCAGGGCACTCGAACTCCTACAATGAGCAGTTCTTC. V gene TRBV15 combines with J gene TRBJ2-1; D might be TRBD1 (5 bases). This CDR3 has 18 residues. Germline CDR1 reads LNHNV; CDR2 reads YYDKDF (reference sequence). Trimming removed 0 bases from V and 0 bases from J, with 15 bases in between.